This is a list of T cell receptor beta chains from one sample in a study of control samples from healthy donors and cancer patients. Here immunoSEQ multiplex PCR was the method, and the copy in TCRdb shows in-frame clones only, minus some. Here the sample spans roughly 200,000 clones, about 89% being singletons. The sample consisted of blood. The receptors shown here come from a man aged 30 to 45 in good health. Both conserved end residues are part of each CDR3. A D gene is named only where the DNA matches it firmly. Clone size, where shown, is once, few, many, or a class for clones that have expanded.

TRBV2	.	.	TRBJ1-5	CASSEPGTGNSNQPQHF	TGTGCCAGCAGTGAACCAGGGACTGGGAATAGCAATCAGCCCCAGCATTTT
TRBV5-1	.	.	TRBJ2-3	CASSLQGSPGSTDTQYF	TGCGCCAGCAGCTTGCAGGGGAGTCCCGGAAGCACAGATACGCAGTATTTT
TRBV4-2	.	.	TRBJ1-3	CASSQDRVGGNTIYF	TGTGCCAGCAGCCAAGATCGAGTGGGGGGAAACACCATATATTTT
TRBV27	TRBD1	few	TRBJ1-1	CASSLYQGAHETEAFF	TGTGCCAGCAGTTTGTACCAGGGGGCGCATGAGACTGAAGCTTTCTTT
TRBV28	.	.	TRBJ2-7	CASSSSSYEQYF	TGTGCCAGCAGTTCGTCCTCCTACGAGCAGTACTTC
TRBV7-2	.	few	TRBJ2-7	CASSLGGGGWEQYF	TGTGCCAGCAGCTTAGGCGGTGGGGGCTGGGAGCAGTACTTC
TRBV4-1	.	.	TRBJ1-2	CASSQDRWNWGYGYTF	TGCGCCAGCAGCCAAGATCGGTGGAACTGGGGATATGGCTACACCTTC
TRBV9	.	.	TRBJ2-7	CASSVAGVGEQYF	TGTGCCAGCAGCGTAGCGGGGGTGGGCGAGCAGTACTTC
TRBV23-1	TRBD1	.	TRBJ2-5	CASSAMGQQETQYF	TGCGCCAGCAGCGCAATGGGACAGCAAGAGACCCAGTACTTC
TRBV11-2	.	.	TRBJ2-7	CASSLERLMSYEQYF	TGTGCCAGCAGCTTAGAGAGGTTGATGTCCTACGAGCAGTACTTC
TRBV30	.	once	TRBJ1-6	CAWSVRLLSPLHF	TGTGCCTGGAGTGTACGGCTTTTGTCACCCCTCCACTTT
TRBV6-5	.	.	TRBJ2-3	CASREGTDTQYF	TGTGCCAGCAGGGAGGGCACAGATACGCAGTATTTT
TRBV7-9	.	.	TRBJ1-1	CASSLDTGKANTEAFF	TGTGCCAGCAGCTTAGACACAGGGAAGGCGAACACTGAAGCTTTCTTT
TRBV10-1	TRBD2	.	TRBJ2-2	CASTIYLSGTSWPGELFF	TGCGCCAGCACCATTTACCTTTCCGGGACTAGCTGGCCCGGGGAGCTGTTTTTT
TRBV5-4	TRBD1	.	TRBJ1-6	CASSPTPDRVNSPLHF	TGTGCCAGCAGCCCTACCCCGGACAGGGTCAATTCACCCCTCCACTTT
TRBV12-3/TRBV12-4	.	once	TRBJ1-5	CASSFGNQPQHF	TGTGCCAGCAGTTTTGGTAATCAGCCCCAGCATTTT
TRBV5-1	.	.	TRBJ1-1	CASSSPGGKDGSEAFF	TGCGCCAGCAGCTCCCCTGGGGGTAAGGACGGCTCTGAAGCTTTCTTT
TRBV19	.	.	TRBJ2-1	CASSIEKTAASSYNEQFF	TGTGCCAGTAGTATAGAAAAGACGGCTGCGAGCTCCTACAATGAGCAGTTCTTC
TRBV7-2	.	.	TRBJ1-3	CASSLWAGASGNTIYF	TGTGCCAGCAGCTTATGGGCAGGGGCTTCTGGAAACACCATATATTTT
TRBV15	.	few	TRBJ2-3	CATQRTGENGDTQYF	TGTGCCACCCAGCGAACGGGGGAAAATGGGGATACGCAGTATTTT
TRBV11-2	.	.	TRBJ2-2	CASSLEGYANTGELFF	TGTGCCAGCAGCTTAGAGGGTTACGCGAACACCGGGGAGCTGTTTTTT
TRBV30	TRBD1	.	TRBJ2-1	CAWSRTGSTGLQFF	TGTGCCTGGAGTCGGACAGGTTCAACGGGTCTACAGTTCTTC
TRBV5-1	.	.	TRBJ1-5	CASSLKGDGQPQHF	TGCGCCAGCAGCTTGAAGGGGGATGGTCAGCCCCAGCATTTT
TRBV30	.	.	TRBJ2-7	CAWSRTGQNYEQYF	TGTGCCTGGAGTCGCACCGGACAGAATTACGAGCAGTACTTC
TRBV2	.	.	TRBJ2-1	CASIFDNEQFF	TGTGCCAGCATATTCGATAATGAGCAGTTCTTC
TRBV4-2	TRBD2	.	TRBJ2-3	CASSPLASGGTDTQYF	TGTGCCAGCAGCCCCCTTGCCAGCGGGGGCACAGATACGCAGTATTTT
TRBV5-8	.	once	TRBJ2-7	CASSLAGRFSYEQYF	TGTGCCAGCAGCTTGGCGGGGAGGTTCTCCTACGAGCAGTACTTC
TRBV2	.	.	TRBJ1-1	CASSESLGTEAFF	TGTGCCAGCAGTGAAAGCCTGGGGACTGAAGCTTTCTTT
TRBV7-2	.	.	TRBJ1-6	CASSLARGIYDSPLHF	TGTGCCAGCAGCTTAGCGAGGGGCATATATGATTCACCCCTCCACTTT
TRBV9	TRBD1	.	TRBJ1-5	CASSWTGGSNQPQHF	TGTGCCAGCAGTTGGACAGGGGGAAGCAATCAGCCCCAGCATTTT
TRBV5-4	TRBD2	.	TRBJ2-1	CASSPRGGGEYNEQFF	TGTGCCAGCAGCCCCCGAGGCGGGGGGGAGTACAATGAGCAGTTCTTC
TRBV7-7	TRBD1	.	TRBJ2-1	CASSLAPDRFNEQFF	TGTGCCAGCAGCTTAGCGCCGGACAGGTTCAATGAGCAGTTCTTC
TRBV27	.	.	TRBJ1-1	CASTPAGTPRGTEAFF	TGTGCCAGCACCCCCGCGGGGACGCCCCGAGGAACTGAAGCTTTCTTT
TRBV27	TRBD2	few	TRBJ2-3	CASSFLAGGADTQYF	TGTGCCAGCAGTTTTCTAGCGGGGGGCGCAGATACGCAGTATTTT
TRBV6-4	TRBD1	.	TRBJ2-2	CASSPGTANTGELFF	TGTGCCAGCAGCCCGGGGACAGCGAACACCGGGGAGCTGTTTTTT
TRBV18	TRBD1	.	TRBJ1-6	CASSRDRESSPLHF	TGTGCCAGCTCACGGGACAGGGAGAGTTCACCCCTCCACTTT
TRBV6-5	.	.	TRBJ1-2	CASTKDRIGYGYTF	TGTGCCAGCACCAAGGACAGAATCGGATATGGCTACACCTTC
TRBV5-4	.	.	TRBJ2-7	CASSLDLGQFYEQYF	TGTGCCAGCAGCTTGGACCTAGGACAGTTCTACGAGCAGTACTTC
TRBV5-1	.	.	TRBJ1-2	CASSLGQNTGYTF	TGCGCCAGCAGCTTAGGCCAGAATACTGGCTACACCTTC
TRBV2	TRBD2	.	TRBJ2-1	CASSEWVAGGHNEQFF	TGTGCCAGCAGTGAGTGGGTAGCGGGGGGACACAATGAGCAGTTCTTC
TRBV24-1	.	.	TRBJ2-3	CATSAGVRDTQYF	TGTGCCACCAGCGCCGGTGTGAGGGATACGCAGTATTTT
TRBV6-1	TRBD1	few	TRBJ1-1	CASSERGGTVTEAFF	TGTGCCAGCAGTGAAAGAGGCGGGACAGTCACTGAAGCTTTCTTT
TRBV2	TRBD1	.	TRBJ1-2	CASRPGGAGYTF	TGTGCCAGCAGACCAGGGGGCGCGGGCTACACCTTC
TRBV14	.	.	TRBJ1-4	CASSQQLGTNEKLFF	TGTGCCAGCAGCCAACAGTTAGGAACTAATGAAAAACTGTTTTTT
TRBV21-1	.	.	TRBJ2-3	CVEDLAGGHTDTQYF	TGTGTCGAAGACCTAGCGGGGGGGCACACAGATACGCAGTATTTT
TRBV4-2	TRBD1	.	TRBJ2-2	CASSHPRTGYTGELFF	TGTGCCAGCAGCCATCCGAGGACAGGGTACACCGGGGAGCTGTTTTTT
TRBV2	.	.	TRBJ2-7	CAGTVGSYEQYF	TGTGCCGGCACGGTAGGGTCGTACGAGCAGTACTTC
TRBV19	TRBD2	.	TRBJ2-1	CASSISLAGGLYNEQFF	TGTGCCAGTAGTATTTCGCTAGCGGGGGGGCTGTACAATGAGCAGTTCTTC
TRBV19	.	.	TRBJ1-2	CASSIDRGAYGYTF	TGTGCCAGTAGTATAGACAGGGGTGCCTATGGCTACACCTTC
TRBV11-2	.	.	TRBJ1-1	CASSLVGGGTEAFF	TGTGCCAGCAGCCTCGTGGGGGGCGGTACTGAAGCTTTCTTT
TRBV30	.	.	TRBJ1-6	CAWREGGNSPLHF	TGTGCCTGGAGGGAGGGTGGTAATTCACCCCTCCACTTT
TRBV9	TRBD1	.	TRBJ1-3	CASSVQGAVGNTIYF	TGTGCCAGCAGCGTCCAGGGGGCCGTTGGAAACACCATATATTTT
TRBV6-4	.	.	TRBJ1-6	CASSYYRYNSPLHF	TGTGCCAGCAGTTACTACAGATATAATTCACCCCTCCACTTT
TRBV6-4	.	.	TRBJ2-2	CASSDSRASTGELFF	TGTGCCAGCAGTGACTCGAGGGCTAGCACCGGGGAGCTGTTTTTT
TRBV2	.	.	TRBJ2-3	CARGGLTDTQYF	TGTGCCAGGGGCGGATTAACAGATACGCAGTATTTT
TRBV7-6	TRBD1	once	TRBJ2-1	CASSPIVTGAYNEQFF	TGTGCCAGCAGCCCCATCGTGACAGGGGCCTACAATGAGCAGTTCTTC
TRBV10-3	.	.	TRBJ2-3	CAIRQSQSTDTQYF	TGTGCCATTCGTCAGTCCCAGAGCACAGATACGCAGTATTTT
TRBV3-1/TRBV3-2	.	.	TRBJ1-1	CASSQEWRMNTEAFF	TGTGCCAGCAGCCAAGAATGGAGAATGAACACTGAAGCTTTCTTT
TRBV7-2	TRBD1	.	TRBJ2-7	CAVLPRDRAYEQYF	TGTGCCGTACTACCCCGGGACAGGGCCTACGAGCAGTACTTC
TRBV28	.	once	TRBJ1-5	CASSLSDSNQPQHF	TGTGCCAGCAGTTTATCGGATAGCAATCAGCCCCAGCATTTT